The sequence of this TCR beta chain was determined in a study of OX40 agonist ivuxolimab in advanced cancers. Across the study: At doses from 0.01 to 10 mg/kg, patients were given intravenous ivuxolimab every 2 weeks.

Trimming pared 3 bases from V and 13 bases from J, leaving 15 bases between. Germline CDR1 MNHNS, CDR2 SASEGT. CDR3 length: 13 residues. Patients with a history of autoimmune disease or on systemic immunosuppression were excluded. Patients had blood sampled at baseline and again on cycle 4 day 1 and cycle 7 day 1. Profiling relied on immunoSEQ multiplex PCR, and the TCRdb table lists in-frame clones only, not all of them. The sample yields roughly 80,000 clones, 84% seen once. The sequences come from CD4+ or CD8+ T cells sorted from blood, collected in a trial of the OX40 agonist ivuxolimab. The source of this sequence is an adult with an advanced solid tumor such as melanoma, head and neck, liver or kidney cancer. This chain connects TRBV6-1 to TRBJ1-4; a weak D match, TRBD1 (5 bases). This CDR3 is CASSEGLTSRLFF. CDR3 bases: TGTGCCAGCAGTGAGGGACTAACCAGCCGACTGTTTTTT.